Below, 7 T cell receptor beta chains from the same sample are listed, as sequenced in a study of CD8 T cells in ankylosing spondylitis. TCRdb called the 5' RACE reads again in MiXCR, with one record for every CDR3 protein. In the table there are around 150,000 distinct CDR3 sequences, over 10% of which are singletons. Input material: blood, either unsorted or a sorted T cell fraction (not recorded which). These receptors were collected from a female donor with ankylosing spondylitis or in good health (not recorded which).

Many counts were recorded for this clonotype. The chain combines TRBV19 with TRBJ2-3, with D possibly matching TRBD1 (7 bases). The germline V and J ends were trimmed by 5 bases and 0 bases, with 12 bases remaining between them. Looked up from germline, CDR1 is LNHDA and CDR2 is SQIVND (reference sequence). This CDR3 spans 15 amino acids. CDR3 coding DNA: TGTGCCAGTAGTCCGGGGGACAGCAGCACAGATACGCAGTATTTT. Translation: CASSPGDSSTDTQYF.

Many counts were recorded for this clonotype. The chain has TRBV5-1 and TRBJ2-1; 13 bases agree with TRBD2. Germline assignment: CDR1 SGHRS and CDR2 YFSETQ. The CDR3 has 14 residues. With V trimmed by 6 bases and J by 6 bases, 3 bases remained unmatched. The CDR3 sequence is CASTGLAGVNEQFF. CDR3 DNA sequence: TGCGCCAGCACCGGACTAGCGGGAGTCAATGAGCAGTTCTTC. Full variable domain (remainder filled in from reference TRBV5-1 and TRBJ2-1): KAGVTQTPRYLIKTRGQQVTLSCSPISGHRSVSWYQQTPGQGLQFLFEYFSETQRNKGNFPGRFSGRQFSNSRSEMNVSTLELGDSALYLCASTGLAGVNEQFFGPGTRLTVL.

This clonotype was detected a few times. The V gene is TRBV5-4, the J gene TRBJ2-3, with a weak D call TRBD2 (5 bases). The CDR3 spans 15 residues. Germline V gene data show CDR1 as SGHNT and CDR2 as YYREEE (reference sequence). Trimming left V 2 bases short and J 2 bases short, with 12 bases between. The CDR3 here is CASSLRRADTDTQYF. The DNA of the CDR3 is TGTGCCAGCAGCTTACGGCGGGCTGACACAGATACGCAGTATTTT.

This clonotype was observed many times. V and J are TRBV7-2 and TRBJ2-1; 10 bases are shared with TRBD1. CDR3 length equals 17 residues. CDR1 and CDR2 from the germline V gene are SGHTA and FQGNSA. J gave up 0 bases and V 5 bases, and 7 bases lay outside the gene matches. The CDR3 nucleotides are TGTGCCAGCAGCCGGCCTCGGACAGGGGGCTCCTACAATGAGCAGTTCTTC. It encodes CASSRPRTGGSYNEQFF.

Many counts were recorded for this clonotype. The rearrangement joins TRBV5-1 to TRBJ1-3, with 7 bases fitting TRBD1. V gave up 4 bases and J gave up 3 bases; unmatched junction bases: 4. Germline V lookup: CDR1 SGHRS, CDR2 YFSETQ. The CDR3 runs 14 residues. In nucleotides, the CDR3 is TGCGCCAGCAGCCGAACAGGGGTTGGAAACACCATATATTTT. This sequence encodes CASSRTGVGNTIYF.

In its sample, this clonotype was seen many times. The J gene is TRBJ1-5, the V gene TRBV12-3 or TRBV12-4; perhaps TRBD1 as D (5 bases). Trimming took 6 bases from V and 4 from J, leaving 16 bases between them. The CDR3 contains 15 residues. CDR3 DNA sequence: TGTGCCAGCAGACCGACAGTTCCTGCAAATCAGCCCCAGCATTTT. Protein product: CASRPTVPANQPQHF.

This clonotype showed up many times. The rearrangement links TRBV4-1 to TRBJ2-3, with D uncertain. V gave up 4 bases and J gave up 5 bases, with 7 bases separating them. The CDR3 runs to 12 residues. Germline assignment: CDR1 MGHRA and CDR2 YSYEKL. In DNA, the CDR3 is TGCGCCAGCAGCCCCCCAAGAGATACGCAGTATTTT. Residues: CASSPPRDTQYF.